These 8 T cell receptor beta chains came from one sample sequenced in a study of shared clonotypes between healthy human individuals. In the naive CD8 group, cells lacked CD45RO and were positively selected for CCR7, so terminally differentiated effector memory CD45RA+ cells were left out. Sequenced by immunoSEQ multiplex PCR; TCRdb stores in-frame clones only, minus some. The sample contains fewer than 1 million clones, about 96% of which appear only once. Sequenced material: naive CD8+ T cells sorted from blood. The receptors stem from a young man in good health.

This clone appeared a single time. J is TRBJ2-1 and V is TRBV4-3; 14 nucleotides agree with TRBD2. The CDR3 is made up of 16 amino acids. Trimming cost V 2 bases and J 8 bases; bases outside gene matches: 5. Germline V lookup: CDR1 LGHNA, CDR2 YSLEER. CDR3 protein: CASSQSTSGRGYEQFF. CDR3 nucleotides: TGCGCCAGCAGCCAATCGACTAGCGGGAGGGGATATGAGCAGTTCTTC.

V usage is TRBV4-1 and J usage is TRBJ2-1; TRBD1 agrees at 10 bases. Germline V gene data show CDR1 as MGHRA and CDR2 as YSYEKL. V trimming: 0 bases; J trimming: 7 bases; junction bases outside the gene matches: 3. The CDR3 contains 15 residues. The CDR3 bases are TGCGCCAGCAGCCAAGATCCGGACAGGGGGAATGAGCAGTTCTTC. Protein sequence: CASSQDPDRGNEQFF.

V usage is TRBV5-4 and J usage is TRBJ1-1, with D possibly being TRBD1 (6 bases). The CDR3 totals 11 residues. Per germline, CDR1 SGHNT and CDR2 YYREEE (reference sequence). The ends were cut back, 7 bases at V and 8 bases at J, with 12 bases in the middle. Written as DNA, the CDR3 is TGTGCCAGCGGATCAGGGACAGAAGCTTTCTTT. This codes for CASGSGTEAFF.

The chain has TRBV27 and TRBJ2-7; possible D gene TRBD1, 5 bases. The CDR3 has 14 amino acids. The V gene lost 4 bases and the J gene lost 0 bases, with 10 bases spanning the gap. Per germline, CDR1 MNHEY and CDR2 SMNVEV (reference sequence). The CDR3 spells CASSSGQGSYEQYF. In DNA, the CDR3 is TGTGCCAGCAGTTCCGGCCAGGGCTCCTACGAGCAGTACTTC.

The CDR3 loop reads CASSSVASFYEQYF. The CDR3 nucleotides read TGTGCCAGTAGTTCGGTTGCTAGCTTCTACGAGCAGTACTTC. This rearrangement joins TRBV19 to TRBJ2-7; a weak D match, TRBD2 (5 bases). This CDR3 has 14 residues. Germline V gives CDR1 LNHDA, CDR2 SQIVND (reference sequence). The V and J ends lost 5 bases and 3 bases respectively, with 14 bases between them.

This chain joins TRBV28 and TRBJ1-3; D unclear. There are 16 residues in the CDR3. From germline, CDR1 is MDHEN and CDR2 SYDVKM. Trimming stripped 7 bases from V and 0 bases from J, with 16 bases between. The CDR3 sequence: CASITSGPDSGNTIYF. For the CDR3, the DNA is TGTGCCAGCATCACTTCTGGGCCCGACTCTGGAAACACCATATATTTT.

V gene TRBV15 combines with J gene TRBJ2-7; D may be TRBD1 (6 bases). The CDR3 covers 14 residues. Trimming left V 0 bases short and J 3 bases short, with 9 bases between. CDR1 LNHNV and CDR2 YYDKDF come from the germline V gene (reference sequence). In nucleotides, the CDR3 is TGTGCCACCAGCAGAGATCCAGGGGACTACGAGCAGTACTTC. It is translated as CATSRDPGDYEQYF.

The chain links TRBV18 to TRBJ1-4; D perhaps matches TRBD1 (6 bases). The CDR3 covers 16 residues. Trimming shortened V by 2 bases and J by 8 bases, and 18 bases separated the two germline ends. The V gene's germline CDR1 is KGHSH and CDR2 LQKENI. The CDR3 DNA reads TGTGCCAGCTCACCAACGAGGACAGTACGGACAGAAAAACTGTTTTTT. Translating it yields CASSPTRTVRTEKLFF. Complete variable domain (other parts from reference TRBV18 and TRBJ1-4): NAGVMQNPRHLVRRRGQEARLRCSPMKGHSHVYWYRQLPEEGLKFMVYLQKENIIDESGMPKERFSAEFPKEGPSILRIQQVVRGDSAAYFCASSPTRTVRTEKLFFGSGTQLSVL.